The 23 T cell receptor beta chains listed next were all sequenced from one sample in a study of T cell repertoires in cytomegalovirus infection. Their recognized antigens are unknown. TCRdb reprocessed the reads via MiXCR and lists one record per CDR3 protein. The sample holds around 23,000 distinct CDR3 sequences, 20% to 25% seen once. The input for sequencing was CD8+ T cells from cultured PBMCs, taken from culture after CMV antigen stimulation. Receptor source: a human donor in good health (CMV status not recorded). Some clones in this sample may be carry-over from other donors' samples.

This clonotype occurred a few times. The chain carries TRBV11-2 and TRBJ2-7, with D unresolved. Germline lookup yields CDR1 SGHAT and CDR2 FQNNGV. CDR3 length equals 16 residues. The V gene lost 0 bases and the J gene lost 5 bases, with 17 bases spanning the gap. CDR3 nucleotide sequence: TGTGCCAGCAGCTTAGATGGGTCAGCGCATCGGAACGAGCAGTACTTC. It codes for CASSLDGSAHRNEQYF.

The V and J genes are TRBV7-9 and TRBJ2-7; the match to TRBD2 covers 11 bases. The germline V gene encodes CDR1 SEHNR and CDR2 FQNEAQ (reference sequence). J lost 7 bases, V lost 5 bases, and 13 bases had no gene match. CDR3 size: 16 residues. The CDR3 spells CASSPPTSGAPREQYF. CDR3 DNA sequence: TGTGCCAGCAGCCCCCCGACTAGCGGGGCCCCTCGAGAGCAGTACTTC.

The table lists this clonotype with a few counts. The chain recombines TRBV6-2 or TRBV6-3 with TRBJ1-1; a weak D match, TRBD1 (6 bases). Germline V lookup: CDR1 MNHEY, CDR2 SVGEGT. V dropped 6 bases and J dropped 0 bases, with 17 bases sitting between them. The CDR3 runs to 16 residues. The CDR3 DNA reads TGTGCCAGCAGGACCCCAGGGGTCGGGATGAACACTGAAGCTTTCTTT. It specifies CASRTPGVGMNTEAFF.

In this sample, this clonotype turned up many times. The CDR3 DNA follows: TGTGCCAGCAGCTCCTTAGGGGGCATATCAGAGACCCAGTACTTC. Protein sequence: CASSSLGGISETQYF. The chain combines TRBV7-8 with TRBJ2-5, with 7 bases identical to TRBD1. Trimming cost V 4 bases and J 4 bases; bases outside gene matches: 9. The germline gives CDR1 SGHVS, CDR2 FQNEAQ. The CDR3 contains 15 residues.

The chain has TRBV5-6 and TRBJ2-5; either TRBD1 or TRBD2 may fit D (5 bases each). Germline V gene sequence: CDR1 SGHDT, CDR2 YYEEEE. The V end was cut by 6 bases, the J end by 0 bases, with 12 bases between. The CDR3 is made up of 14 amino acids. CDR3 residues: CASTSGQYQETQYF. The CDR3 coding sequence is TGTGCCAGCACCTCGGGGCAGTACCAAGAGACCCAGTACTTC.

This clonotype was detected a few times. The chain has TRBV7-2 and TRBJ2-2; 9 bases are a match to TRBD2. Losses at the gene ends were 2 bases for V and 7 bases for J; bases not matched to a gene: 14. This CDR3 comprises 18 residues. CDR1 SGHTA and CDR2 FQGNSA come from the germline V gene. The CDR3 nucleotides are TGTGCCAGCAGCTTAAATGGCGGGGGGGGGCTGACCGGCGGGGAGCTGTTTTTT. It translates to CASSLNGGGGLTGGELFF.

This chain uses TRBV5-3 with TRBJ2-1; the match to TRBD1 covers 11 bases. TRBV5-3 is designated an ORF whose function remains uncertain. V was pared by 8 bases and J by 3 bases, with 13 bases of the junction left unmatched. The CDR3 loop spans 17 amino acids. CDR3 DNA sequence: TGTGCCAGCAGCCGACTTGGACAGGGGGCTTTCTACAATGAGCAGTTCTTC. It yields the protein CASSRLGQGAFYNEQFF.

The table lists this clonotype with a few counts. The V and J genes are TRBV6-6 and TRBJ2-7, with D perhaps given as TRBD1 or TRBD2 (5 bases each). CDR1 and CDR2 (germline): MNHNY, SVGAGI (reference sequence). Trimming pared 4 bases from V and 5 bases from J, leaving 9 bases between. The CDR3 is 12 amino acids. CDR3 in DNA: TGTGCCAGCAGTTGGGACCTCAACGAGCAGTACTTC. Translated, it gives CASSWDLNEQYF.

This clonotype was recorded a few times. This chain uses TRBV6-1 with TRBJ2-5, with D maybe TRBD1 (5 bases). Looked up from germline, CDR1 is MNHNS and CDR2 is SASEGT. V gave up 3 bases and J gave up 14 bases, with 19 bases separating them. The CDR3 sequence is 13 residues long. The CDR3 sequence is CASSEIGAYLEYF. CDR3 in DNA: TGTGCCAGCAGTGAGATAGGGGCGTACTTGGAATACTTC.

This clonotype appeared a few times. This rearrangement joins TRBV6-1 to TRBJ1-1, with D possibly being TRBD1 (5 bases). Germline V gene data show CDR1 as MNHNS and CDR2 as SASEGT. This CDR3 is built from 16 residues. The V end lost 4 bases, the J end lost 3 bases, and 18 bases lay between the germline ends. CDR3 sequence (DNA): TGTGCCAGCAGTGCTAGAGCAGGGAGTTTTGACACTGAAGCTTTCTTT. Its protein product is CASSARAGSFDTEAFF.

At least ten counts were recorded for this clonotype. The V call is TRBV12-3 or TRBV12-4, the J call TRBJ2-2; 11 bases are shared with TRBD1. V gave up 2 bases and J gave up 5 bases; unmatched junction bases: 4. The CDR3 consists of 16 residues. For the CDR3, the DNA is TGTGCCAGCAGTTTATACGGGACAGGGGGTACCGGGGAGCTGTTTTTT. Translation: CASSLYGTGGTGELFF.

There are a few counts of this clonotype. The chain combines TRBV27 with TRBJ2-7; a weak D match, TRBD1 (8 bases). The germline V gene encodes CDR1 MNHEY and CDR2 SMNVEV (reference sequence). CDR3 size: 14 residues. Trimming took 5 bases from V and 4 from J, leaving 15 bases between them. Written as DNA, the CDR3 is TGTGCCAGCAGTGGGGGGGACAGGAGATACGAGCAGTACTTC. This gives the protein CASSGGDRRYEQYF.

Only a few counts were recorded for this clonotype. The V call is TRBV4-1, the J call TRBJ2-1; TRBD2 matches 9 bases. The V gene end was trimmed by 1 base and the J gene end by 4 bases; junction bases not matched to a gene: 8. Germline V CDR1 and CDR2: MGHRA, YSYEKL. The CDR3 is 17 residues long. CDR3 sequence reads: CASSQVSGGREYNEQFF. Here the CDR3 DNA reads TGCGCCAGCAGCCAAGTGAGCGGGGGGCGCGAATACAATGAGCAGTTCTTC.

This clonotype was counted between two and nine times. The chain is built from TRBV7-2 and TRBJ2-5, with D perhaps TRBD2 (6 bases). The CDR3 has 16 amino acids. V lost 0 bases and J lost 5, with 16 bases in between. CDR1 and CDR2 from the germline V gene are SGHTA and FQGNSA. This CDR3 reads CASSLARTGVGETQYF. The CDR3 region has the DNA TGTGCCAGCAGCTTAGCGCGTACGGGGGTGGGGGAGACCCAGTACTTC. The whole variable domain, filled in from reference TRBV7-2 and TRBJ2-5, reads GAGVSQSPSNKVTEKGKDVELRCDPISGHTALYWYRQSLGQGLEFLIYFQGNSAPDKSGLPSDRFSAERTGGSVSTLTIQRTQQEDSAVYLCASSLARTGVGETQYFGPGTRLLVL.

This clonotype came up a few times. This chain uses TRBV19 with TRBJ2-1; D assignment may be TRBD1 or TRBD2 (5 bases each). There are 13 residues in the CDR3. The germline gives CDR1 LNHDA, CDR2 SQIVND (reference sequence). Between the trimmed V and J ends, which lost 6 bases and 3 bases, there was a span of 9 bases. The DNA of the CDR3 is TGTGCCAGTAGGGGGGTAGGCTACAATGAGCAGTTCTTC. It yields the protein CASRGVGYNEQFF.

With regard to this clonotype: A much bigger clone sits one base away, suggesting this may be a read error. V gene TRBV4-3 combines with J gene TRBJ1-5, with D uncertain. Germline CDR1 LGHNA, CDR2 YSLEER. This CDR3 is built from 15 residues. CDR3 sequence reads: CASRQSRVGTQPQHF. DNA for the CDR3: TGCGCCAGCCGCCAATCGAGGGTCGGTACTCAGCCCCAGCATTTT.

The chain carries TRBV19 and TRBJ1-5, with D hard to call. The CDR3 totals 15 residues. Germline CDR1 reads LNHDA; CDR2 reads SQIVND (reference sequence). Trimming removed 0 bases at V and 4 bases at J, with 10 bases between. The CDR3 region is CASSIEGLGNQPQHF. CDR3 in DNA: TGTGCCAGTAGTATAGAAGGTTTAGGAAATCAGCCCCAGCATTTT.

This clonotype was counted many times. The chain combines TRBV7-2 with TRBJ2-7, with D unclear. V was shortened by 1 base and J by 3 bases, with 7 bases between the two germline ends. This CDR3 spans 13 amino acids. Germline values: CDR1 SGHTA, CDR2 FQGNSA. The CDR3 nucleotides are TGTGCCAGCAGCTTAGTAACACTCTACGAGCAGTACTTC. This sequence encodes CASSLVTLYEQYF.

This chain uses TRBV12-3 or TRBV12-4 with TRBJ2-2; D unclear. The CDR3 has 12 residues. Trimming removed 3 bases at V and 8 bases at J, with 7 bases between. CDR3 in amino acids: CASSFSPGELFF. CDR3 sequence (DNA): TGTGCCAGCAGTTTCTCCCCGGGGGAGCTGTTTTTT.

The V call is TRBV2, the J call TRBJ1-4, with TRBD1 matching 8 bases. Germline V CDR1 and CDR2: SNHLY, FYNNEI. The CDR3 loop spans 16 amino acids. Unmatched junction bases numbered 10, after V lost 2 bases and J lost 8 bases. The CDR3 DNA is TGTGCCAGCAGTGAATATCGACAGGGGCAGCGGGAAAAACTGTTTTTT. Its protein product is CASSEYRQGQREKLFF.

This clonotype was counted between two and nine times. The V and J genes are TRBV28 and TRBJ2-7; 8 nucleotides match TRBD1. The CDR3 is made up of 14 amino acids. Trimming took 7 bases from V and 7 from J; bases not matched to a gene: 12. Germline V gives CDR1 MDHEN, CDR2 SYDVKM. This CDR3 is CASTPRQGAREQYF. The DNA for the CDR3 is TGTGCCAGCACCCCTCGGCAGGGGGCGCGAGAGCAGTACTTC.

The chain carries TRBV10-3 and TRBJ2-3, with 10 bases identical to TRBD2. The V segment lost 6 bases and the J segment 4 bases; nucleotides outside the gene matches: 7. Germline V gene sequence: CDR1 ENHRY, CDR2 SYGVKD. This CDR3 comprises 15 residues. CDR3 residues: CAIRLSSGSSDTQYF. Here the CDR3 DNA reads TGTGCCATCAGGCTCTCTAGCGGGAGTTCAGATACGCAGTATTTT.

This clonotype was counted a few times. The CDR3 nucleotides are TGTGCCAGCAGTCCCGGGACAGGGGCCTCCTACGAGCAGTACTTC. Its protein product is CASSPGTGASYEQYF. This chain connects TRBV5-4 to TRBJ2-7; 10 nucleotides line up with TRBD1. The CDR3 is made up of 15 amino acids. Germline lookup yields CDR1 SGHNT and CDR2 YYREEE (reference sequence). The V and J ends lost 5 bases and 0 bases, in that order; junction bases with no gene match: 5.